The T cell receptor beta chain under discussion was sequenced for a study of blood T cell repertoires in COVID-19. Germline assignment: CDR1 MNHEY and CDR2 SVGAGI. V lost 4 bases, J lost 2 bases, and 12 bases lay in between. The CDR3 runs 15 residues. Sequencing used immunoSEQ multiplex PCR; TCRdb keeps in-frame clones, though not all of them. The sample has about 240,000 clones; 80% to 90% are singletons. The TCR originated in a woman of 80 years or more with COVID-19, enrolled during active disease. Sequenced: peripheral blood. The rearrangement links TRBV6-5 to TRBJ1-3, with unresolved D. The CDR3 reads CASSSTMRAGNTIYF. The CDR3, as DNA: TGTGCCAGCAGTTCCACCATGAGGGCTGGAAACACCATATATTTT.